This entry lists 14 T cell receptor beta chains sequenced from one sample in a study of CD8 T cells in Susac syndrome. When the RNA was reverse transcribed, random hexamers were used with an input of roughly 0.45 to 1 ug. TCRdb passed the immunoSEQ multiplex PCR reads through MiXCR, listing each CDR3 protein once. The sample yields 170,000 or so distinct CDR3 sequences, approximately 94% seen once. Sequencing input: CD4+ T cells from PBMCs. The receptors stem from a human donor with Susac syndrome.

This sequence joins TRBV20-1 and TRBJ2-5, with D uncertain. The CDR3 runs 11 residues. Trimming pared 5 bases from V and 6 bases from J, leaving 10 bases between. CDR1 and CDR2 from the germline V gene are DFQATT and SNEGSKA (reference sequence). CDR3 region: CSARAKKTQYF. CDR3 bases: TGCAGTGCTCGGGCTAAGAAGACCCAGTACTTC.

The chain uses TRBV27 and TRBJ2-6; D is unresolved. Germline V gene sequence: CDR1 MNHEY, CDR2 SMNVEV (reference sequence). The CDR3 runs 16 residues. V dropped 7 bases and J dropped 0 bases, with 13 bases sitting between them. The CDR3 region is CASISVWGSGANVLTF. In DNA, the CDR3 is TGTGCCAGCATCAGTGTATGGGGCTCTGGGGCCAACGTCCTGACTTTC.

The chain joins TRBV4-3 to TRBJ1-1; 7 nucleotides line up with TRBD1. The length of the CDR3 is 15 residues. The V gene end was trimmed by 0 bases and the J gene end by 4 bases; junction bases not matched to a gene: 5. Germline V gives CDR1 LGHNA, CDR2 YSLEER. CDR3 protein: CASSQDLRGPTEAFF. The DNA of the CDR3 is TGCGCCAGCAGCCAAGATCTGAGGGGGCCCACTGAAGCTTTCTTT.

The chain uses TRBV7-2 and TRBJ2-7; 7 bases are shared with TRBD1. In germline, CDR1 is SGHTA, CDR2 FQGNSA. V lost 5 bases and J lost 6; bases outside the gene matches: 7. The CDR3 consists of 13 residues. The DNA of the CDR3 is TGTGCCAGCAGCATTCGACAGGGTCGCGAGCAGTACTTC. Translating it yields CASSIRQGREQYF.

This clonotype was observed once. The chain joins TRBV27 to TRBJ2-7; TRBD1 matches 10 bases. Germline CDR1 is MNHEY and CDR2 is SMNVEV (reference sequence). The CDR3 spans 15 residues. V was pared by 3 bases and J by 2 bases, with 4 bases of the junction left unmatched. The CDR3 loop reads CASSFRDRGPYEQYF. In nucleotides, the CDR3 is TGTGCCAGCAGTTTCAGGGACAGGGGACCCTACGAGCAGTACTTC.

This clonotype occurred once. The chain carries TRBV15 and TRBJ1-2; D is undetermined. There are 13 residues in the CDR3. Trimming removed 0 bases from V and 4 bases from J, with 6 bases in between. The germline V gene encodes CDR1 LNHNV and CDR2 YYDKDF (reference sequence). The CDR3 protein is CATSREGFYGYTF. The CDR3 DNA is TGTGCCACCAGCAGAGAGGGGTTCTATGGCTACACCTTC.

The chain uses TRBV29-1 and TRBJ2-1; a possible D gene is TRBD2 (6 bases). The germline V gene has CDR1 SQVTM and CDR2 ANQGSEA. The length of the CDR3 is 13 residues. V was shortened by 4 bases and J by 7 bases, with 14 bases between the two germline ends. CDR3 DNA sequence: TGCAGCGTTGGGAATGCGGGGTCGAATGAGCAGTTCTTC. Translation gives CSVGNAGSNEQFF.

CDR3 nucleotides: TGTGCCAGCAGCTTGGATAAGGCTAGCGTTACGCAGTATTTT. As protein: CASSLDKASVTQYF. The chain uses TRBV5-4 and TRBJ2-3; D perhaps matches TRBD2 (6 bases). The V end lost 0 bases, the J end lost 8 bases, and 13 bases lay between the germline ends. Per the germline V gene, CDR1 is SGHNT and CDR2 is YYREEE (reference sequence). The CDR3 has 14 amino acids.

V usage is TRBV3-1 and J usage is TRBJ1-2; D gene uncertain. Germline loops: CDR1 LGHDT, CDR2 YNNKEL (reference sequence). This CDR3 is 14 amino acids long. Trimming removed 3 bases at V and 7 bases at J, with 15 bases between. For the CDR3, the DNA is TGTGCCAGCAGCCATCTTACCGGGGAACGTGGCTACACCTTC. Its protein product is CASSHLTGERGYTF.

This clonotype was seen once. The V and J genes are TRBV30 and TRBJ2-5, with D uncertain. Germline V gives CDR1 GTSNPN, CDR2 SVGIG (reference sequence). CDR3 length: 14 amino acids. Trimming removed 4 bases from V and 4 bases from J, with 16 bases in between. This chain's CDR3 is CAWIRGVSLETQYF. The CDR3 bases are TGTGCCTGGATACGCGGTGTATCCCTAGAGACCCAGTACTTC.

The chain has TRBV6-6 and TRBJ2-7; maybe TRBD1 (5 bases). The germline CDR1 and CDR2 sequences are MNHNY and SVGAGI (reference sequence). The CDR3 has 14 amino acids. Trimming shortened V by 2 bases and J by 5 bases, and 13 bases separated the two germline ends. CDR3 nucleotides: TGTGCCAGCAGTTACGTCGTAGGGGCCAACGAGCAGTACTTC. This translates into CASSYVVGANEQYF.

The J gene is TRBJ1-2, the V gene TRBV12-3 or TRBV12-4, with D perhaps TRBD1 (5 bases). The CDR3 is 15 amino acids. V lost 4 bases, J lost 4 bases, and 16 bases lay in between. The CDR3 loop reads CASSSWGVEGYGYTF. As DNA, the CDR3 is TGTGCCAGCAGTTCTTGGGGGGTAGAGGGCTATGGCTACACCTTC.

The CDR3 region has the DNA TGTGCCAGCAGCGTCTCAGGGATGAACACTGAAGCTTTCTTT. It codes for CASSVSGMNTEAFF. The V and J genes are TRBV9 and TRBJ1-1; D perhaps matches TRBD1 (5 bases). The V end was cut by 2 bases, the J end by 0 bases, with 8 bases between. CDR1 is SGDLS and CDR2 is YYNGEE in the germline V gene. This CDR3 spans 14 amino acids.

The rearrangement links TRBV10-3 to TRBJ1-6, with a weak D call TRBD1 (6 bases). The V gene's germline CDR1 is ENHRY and CDR2 SYGVKD. The CDR3 spans 15 residues. The ends were cut back, 5 bases at V and 4 bases at J, with 12 bases in the middle. In DNA form, the CDR3 reads TGTGCCATCAGTCAGCCCGGACAGTATAATTCACCCCTCCACTTT. Translating gives CAISQPGQYNSPLHF.